This TCR beta chain stems from a study of CD8 T cells in Susac syndrome. General study points: Clonal expansion of Susac CD8+ cells peaked in TEMRA cells, and it also peaked in active patients.

CD8+ and CD4+ T cells were negatively isolated; TEMRA cells were FACS-enriched. Worth noting for this clonotype: As yet, its antigen is unknown.

After extraction with the RNeasy kit, about 0.5 to 1 ug of the RNA was reverse transcribed using random hexamers. A single record per CDR3 protein comes from TCRdb applying MiXCR to the immunoSEQ multiplex PCR reads. Of around 170,000 distinct CDR3 sequences listed, 85% to 95% are singletons. Per germline, CDR1 KGHDR and CDR2 SFDVKD. The CDR3 runs to 14 residues. Between the trimmed V and J ends, which lost 5 bases and 8 bases, there was a span of 15 bases. The J gene is TRBJ2-1, the V gene TRBV24-1; D assignment may be TRBD1 or TRBD2 (6 bases each). Sequenced: CD8+ T cells from PBMCs. This sequence was found in a human donor with Susac syndrome. CDR3 protein: CATSVGGGYDEQFF. The CDR3 region has the DNA TGTGCCACCAGTGTGGGGGGCGGGTATGATGAGCAGTTCTTC.